This is a list of T cell receptor beta chains from one sample in a study of T cells in Graves' hyperthyroidism and ophthalmopathy. From the multiplex PCR reads, TCRdb called clonotypes with MiXCR, one entry per CDR3 protein. Counted here are approximately 500,000 distinct CDR3 sequences, 40% to 55% occurring once; the ten biggest clones make up approximately 7.5%. The sample taken for sequencing was peripheral blood or thyroid tissue (not recorded which). These TCRs come from a woman between 18 and 30 years old with Graves' hyperthyroidism. CDR3s include the opening cysteine and the closing phenylalanine or tryptophan. A D gene is named only where the DNA matches it firmly. Not all rows give a size; the values are once, few, many and, for expanded clones, a class.

j_call d_call v_call clone_size cdr3_aa cdr3_nt
TRBJ1-2 - TRBV29-1 - CSVRAGDRNYGYTF TGCAGCGTTAGGGCAGGAGACAGAAACTATGGCTACACCTTC
TRBJ1-3 - TRBV19 many CASRLTGAGNTIYF TGTGCCAGTAGGCTGACAGGTGCTGGAAACACCATATATTTT
TRBJ2-5 TRBD2 TRBV19 - CASSLPGLAGTGETQYF TGTGCCAGTAGTCTCCCGGGACTAGCGGGAACGGGGGAGACCCAGTACTTC
TRBJ1-6 - TRBV10-3 once CAIRQGREDSPLHF TGTGCCATCAGACAGGGAAGAGAGGATTCACCCCTCCACTTT
TRBJ1-1 - TRBV6-5 - CAGSLYREGDTEAFF TGTGCCGGCAGTTTATACAGGGAGGGTGACACTGAAGCTTTCTTT
TRBJ2-3 TRBD2 TRBV10-1 - CASSESVAGADTDTQYF TGCGCCAGCAGTGAGTCTGTAGCGGGAGCAGACACAGATACGCAGTATTTT
TRBJ2-1 - TRBV29-1 few CSVARTLYNEQFF TGCAGCGTTGCGCGTACTCTTTACAATGAGCAGTTCTTC
TRBJ1-5 - TRBV29-1 - CSVVGGEDNQPQHF TGCAGCGTTGTTGGGGGGGAGGACAATCAGCCCCAGCATTTT
TRBJ1-2 TRBD1 TRBV18 - CASSPPTRGQYGYTF TGTGCCAGCTCACCACCGACCAGGGGGCAATATGGCTACACCTTC
TRBJ1-2 TRBD1 TRBV7-2 - CASSTVTGTAYGYTF TGTGCCAGCAGCACCGTCACCGGGACAGCCTATGGCTACACCTTC
TRBJ2-1 TRBD2 TRBV9 once CASSPYLAGGSVQFF TGTGCCAGCAGCCCCTACCTAGCGGGGGGCAGTGTGCAGTTCTTC
TRBJ2-7 TRBD2 TRBV2 - CASSSSGGSTHEQYF TGTGCCAGCAGCTCTAGCGGAGGGAGCACCCACGAGCAGTACTTC
TRBJ2-5 - TRBV11-2 many CASSSRVTQETQYF TGTGCCAGCAGCTCGAGGGTGACACAAGAGACCCAGTACTTC
TRBJ1-5 - TRBV15 - CATSSLEGLNQPQHF TGTGCCACCAGCAGCTTGGAAGGGTTGAATCAGCCCCAGCATTTT
TRBJ1-4 - TRBV5-4 - CASSLLAGEGEKLFF TGTGCCAGCAGCTTACTAGCGGGAGAAGGTGAAAAACTGTTTTTT
TRBJ1-1 - TRBV7-9 many CASSFNENTEAFF TGTGCCAGCAGCTTCAACGAGAACACTGAAGCTTTCTTT
TRBJ1-1 - TRBV6-6 few CASSYKENTEAFF TGTGCCAGCAGTTACAAAGAGAACACTGAAGCTTTCTTT
TRBJ2-7 TRBD1 TRBV6-5 - CASSYSGTGQGVYEQYF TGTGCCAGCAGTTACTCAGGGACAGGGCAAGGGGTCTACGAGCAGTACTTC
TRBJ2-1 - TRBV7-9 few CASSPVVYNEQFF TGTGCCAGCAGCCCCGTGGTCTACAATGAGCAGTTCTTC
TRBJ1-2 TRBD1 TRBV29-1 - CSVDDRDRSYGYTF TGCAGCGTTGATGACCGGGACAGGAGCTATGGCTACACCTTC
TRBJ1-4 TRBD1 TRBV15 - CATSRVDRGTATNEKLFF TGTGCCACCAGCAGAGTAGATCGGGGGACAGCAACTAATGAAAAACTGTTTTTT
TRBJ1-2 TRBD1 TRBV20-1 - CSAGQGSYGYTF TGCAGTGCTGGACAGGGGTCCTATGGCTACACCTTC
TRBJ2-5 - TRBV4-3 - CASSQGLEETQHF TGCGCCAGCAGCCAAGGGTTGGAGGAGACCCAGCACTTC
TRBJ1-2 - TRBV9 many CASSVETGDGYTF TGTGCCAGCAGCGTAGAGACAGGAGATGGCTACACCTTC
TRBJ1-5 - TRBV12-3/TRBV12-4 - CASSPTDGETQHF TGTGCCAGCAGTCCGACGGACGGGGAGACCCAGCATTTT
TRBJ1-5 - TRBV10-3 - CAIALANQETQHF TGTGCCATCGCCTTGGCTAACCAAGAGACCCAGCATTTT
TRBJ1-2 TRBD1 TRBV20-1 - CSASSYQGADGYTF TGCAGTGCCAGCAGTTACCAGGGGGCTGATGGCTACACCTTC
TRBJ2-5 - TRBV29-1 many CSLHRDQETQYF TGCAGCTTACACAGGGACCAAGAGACCCAGTACTTC
TRBJ2-2 TRBD2 TRBV3-1 - CASSPLTGTSVTGELFF TGTGCCAGCAGCCCTTTAACAGGGACTAGCGTCACCGGGGAGCTGTTTTTT